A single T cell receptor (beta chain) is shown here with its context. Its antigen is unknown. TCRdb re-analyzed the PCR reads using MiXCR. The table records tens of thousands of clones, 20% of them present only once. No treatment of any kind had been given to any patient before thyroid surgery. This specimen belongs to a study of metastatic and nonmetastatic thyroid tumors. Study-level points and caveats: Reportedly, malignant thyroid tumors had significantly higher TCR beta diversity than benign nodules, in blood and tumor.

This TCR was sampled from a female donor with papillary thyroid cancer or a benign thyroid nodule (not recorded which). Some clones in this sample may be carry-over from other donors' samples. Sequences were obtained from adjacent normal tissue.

CDR3 residues: CASIPGACSPLHF. The CDR3, as DNA: TGCGCCAGCATCCCAGGGGCTTGTTCACCCCTCCACTTT. The gene calls are TRBV10-1 and TRBJ1-6; D is possibly TRBD1 (6 bases). The germline V and J ends were trimmed by 7 bases and 9 bases, with 13 bases remaining between them. Germline CDR1 is WNHNN and CDR2 is SYGVQD (reference sequence). CDR3 length: 13 amino acids.